This TCR beta chain appears in the sequencing data of a study of blood T cell repertoires in COVID-19. In the authors' workflow: From reference gene primer amplification, estimates of nucleated cell counts were derived. TCRdb's table, derived via immunoSEQ multiplex PCR, lists solely in-frame clones and lacks some. The V and J calls and clone size are taken from that table; D and trimming were inferred from the DNA. The sample includes approximately 88,000 clones, roughly 75% seen only once; the top ten take roughly 8.6%. The CDR3 covers 14 residues. V lost 8 bases, J lost 1 base, and 5 bases stayed unmatched. Germline CDR1 and CDR2: MNHEY and SMNVEV (reference sequence).

This chain joins TRBV27 and TRBJ2-3, with 8 bases lining up with TRBD2. Sequenced: peripheral blood. The clonotype comes from a man aged 50 to 59 who had recovered from COVID-19. The CDR3 DNA follows: TGTGCCAGCCGCACTAGCGGAGGCACAGATACGCAGTATTTT. This sequence encodes CASRTSGGTDTQYF.